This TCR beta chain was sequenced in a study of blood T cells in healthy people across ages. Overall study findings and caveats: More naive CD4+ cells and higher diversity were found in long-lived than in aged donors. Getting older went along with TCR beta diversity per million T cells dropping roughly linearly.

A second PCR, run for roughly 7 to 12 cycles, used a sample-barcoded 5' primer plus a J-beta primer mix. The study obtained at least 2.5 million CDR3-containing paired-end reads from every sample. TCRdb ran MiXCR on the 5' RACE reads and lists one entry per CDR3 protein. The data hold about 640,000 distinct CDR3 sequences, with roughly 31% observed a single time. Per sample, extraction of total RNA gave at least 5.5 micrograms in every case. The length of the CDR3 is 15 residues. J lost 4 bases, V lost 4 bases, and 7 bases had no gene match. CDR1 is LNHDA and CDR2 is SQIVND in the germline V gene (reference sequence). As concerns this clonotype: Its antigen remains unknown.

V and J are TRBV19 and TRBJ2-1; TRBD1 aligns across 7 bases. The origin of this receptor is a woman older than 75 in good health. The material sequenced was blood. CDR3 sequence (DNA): TGTGCCAGTAGTACCCGGGACAGAACTTACAATGAGCAGTTCTTC. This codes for CASSTRDRTYNEQFF. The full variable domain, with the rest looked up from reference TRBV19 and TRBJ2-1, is DGGITQSPKYLFRKEGQNVTLSCEQNLNHDAMYWYRQDPGQGLRLIYYSQIVNDFQKGDIAEGYSVSREKKESFPLTVTSAQKNPTAFYLCASSTRDRTYNEQFFGPGTRLTVL.